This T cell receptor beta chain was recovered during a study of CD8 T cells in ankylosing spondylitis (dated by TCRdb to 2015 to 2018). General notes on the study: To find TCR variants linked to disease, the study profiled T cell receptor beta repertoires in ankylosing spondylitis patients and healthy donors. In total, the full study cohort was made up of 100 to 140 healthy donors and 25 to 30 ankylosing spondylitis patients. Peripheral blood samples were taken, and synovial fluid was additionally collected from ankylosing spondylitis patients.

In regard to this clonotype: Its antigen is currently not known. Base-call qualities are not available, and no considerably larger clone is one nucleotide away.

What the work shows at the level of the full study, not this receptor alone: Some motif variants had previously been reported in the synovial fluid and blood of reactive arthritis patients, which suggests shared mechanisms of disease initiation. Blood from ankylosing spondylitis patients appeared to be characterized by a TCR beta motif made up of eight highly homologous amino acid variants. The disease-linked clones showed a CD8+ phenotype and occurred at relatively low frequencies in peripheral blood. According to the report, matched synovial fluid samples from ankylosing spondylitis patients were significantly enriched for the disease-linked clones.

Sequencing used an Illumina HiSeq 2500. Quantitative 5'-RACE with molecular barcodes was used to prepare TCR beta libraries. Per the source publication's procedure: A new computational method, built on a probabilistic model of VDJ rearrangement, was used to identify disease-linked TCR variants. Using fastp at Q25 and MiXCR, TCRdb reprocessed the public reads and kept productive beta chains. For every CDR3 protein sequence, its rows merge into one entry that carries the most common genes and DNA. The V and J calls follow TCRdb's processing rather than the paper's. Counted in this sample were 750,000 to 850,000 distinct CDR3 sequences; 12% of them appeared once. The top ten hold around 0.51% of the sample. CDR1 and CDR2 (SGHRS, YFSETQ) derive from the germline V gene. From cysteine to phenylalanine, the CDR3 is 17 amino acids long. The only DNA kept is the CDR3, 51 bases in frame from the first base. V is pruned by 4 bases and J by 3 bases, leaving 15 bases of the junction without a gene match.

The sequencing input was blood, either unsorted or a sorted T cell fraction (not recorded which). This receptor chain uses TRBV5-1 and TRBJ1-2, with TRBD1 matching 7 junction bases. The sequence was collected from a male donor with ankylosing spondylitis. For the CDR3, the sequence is CASSIGQALTTDYGYTF. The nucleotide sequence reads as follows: TGCGCCAGCAGCATAGGACAGGCGCTGACGACTGACTATGGCTACACCTTC.